This T cell receptor (beta chain) was profiled in a study of human T cells and chemical hapten exposure (dated by TCRdb to 2020 to 2022). Looking at the study overall: For sensitization, 2% DPC in acetone was applied to a 2 cm by 2 cm area of upper inner arm skin. Throughout the roughly 24-week study period, patients were also given weekly therapeutic DPC doses on the scalp. Patch testing was done on the upper back using Finn chambers containing 0.01% DPC, and results were scored after 6 days according to International Contact Dermatitis Research Group standards. The patient cohort, mostly female, included alopecia areata with under or over 50% scalp involvement, alopecia totalis and alopecia universalis. Libraries were combined into a pool for sequencing, and differences in TCR yield between samples came mainly from small differences in library volumes within the pool. Peripheral blood TCR repertoire changes were tracked in vivo in alopecia patients during primary and secondary sensitization to the hapten diphenylcyclopropenone (DPC). Patient blood was sampled pre-sensitization (week 0) and at 2, 6 and about 24 weeks after DPC sensitization. Twenty-nine alopecia patients gave blood for TCR sequencing at one to four time points (pre-sensitization, 2, 6 and 24 weeks). The paper's findings and limits, for the study overall: DPC sensitization did not change how many TCRs were above 1 in 1000 frequency, and no evidence was found of alterations in global repertoire structure. Compared with pre-sensitization or healthy control sets, expanded TCRs formed significantly more large CDR3 similarity clusters, which is consistent with antigen-driven responses. Alopecia, a presumed autoimmune disease, was present in all patients, so the immune response of the patients might differ from that of healthy individuals. Repeated subsampling changed both the strength of the expansion versus patch-test correlation and the threshold at which the correlation became significant. A positive correlation was found between the number of PT1 expanded TCRs and patch test score, with significance reached at thresholds 8, 16 and 32 but not 4.

The sample's time point, from its label and the paper: patch test 1, 2 weeks after DPC sensitization. The sample's treatment or condition, from its label and the paper: therapeutic diphenylcyclopropenone sensitization with weekly scalp DPC. Blood at each patch-test visit was drawn before the patch test was applied. Patients were considered eligible if aged 18 to 70, diagnosed with alopecia and deemed suitable for DPC therapy, and patients were excluded if pregnant. Total RNA was extracted from unfractionated whole blood collected in Tempus Blood RNA tubes. The CDR3 sequence holds 17 residues, the cysteine and phenylalanine included. Only the CDR3 part of the read is kept: 51 bases, read in frame from the first base. Looking up the germline V gene yields CDR1 MDHEN and CDR2 SYDVKM. This clonotype was seen a few times. What this receptor recognizes is not known. A junction boundary mismatches the germline segment, possibly from a read error.

The library was generated by RACE. The sample was run on a NextSeq 500. During library preparation, unique molecular identifiers were attached to individual cDNA molecules so that TCRs could be counted quantitatively and reproducibly. Both TCR alpha and TCR beta chains were sequenced from each blood RNA sample. As for the authors' bioinformatics: Samples had a median of roughly 98,000 TCRs, with a range from roughly 20,000 to 700,000. The Decombinator software suite was used to annotate the V, J and CDR3 of the TCR reads. For the PS versus PT1 abundance plots, all samples were subsampled to the same number of TCRs (28,000). Expanded TCRs were defined as absent before sensitization and observed at least eight times at the 2-week time point. The public reads were quality trimmed at Q25 with fastp and then assembled into clones with MiXCR by TCRdb, keeping productive beta chains. CDR3 protein sequences are deduplicated, and each keeps its most common genes and DNA. It is TCRdb's table, rather than the study itself, that gives the V and J calls and clone size. For this sample there are 95,000 to 150,000 distinct CDR3 sequences; roughly an eighth appear just once. The ten largest make up approximately 0.92% of the sample.

The chain joins TRBV28 to TRBJ2-2; a weak D assignment points to TRBD1 (5 bases agree). This sample comprised whole blood, obtained in connection with sensitization to the hapten diphenylcyclopropenone (DPC). The sequence was obtained from a young man with alopecia areata. Some clones in this sample may be carry-over from other donors' samples. The CDR3 reads CASSSDKETANTGELFF. The sequence in DNA is TGTGCCAGCAGTTCCGATAAAGAGACAGCGAATACCGGGGAGCTGTTTTTT.